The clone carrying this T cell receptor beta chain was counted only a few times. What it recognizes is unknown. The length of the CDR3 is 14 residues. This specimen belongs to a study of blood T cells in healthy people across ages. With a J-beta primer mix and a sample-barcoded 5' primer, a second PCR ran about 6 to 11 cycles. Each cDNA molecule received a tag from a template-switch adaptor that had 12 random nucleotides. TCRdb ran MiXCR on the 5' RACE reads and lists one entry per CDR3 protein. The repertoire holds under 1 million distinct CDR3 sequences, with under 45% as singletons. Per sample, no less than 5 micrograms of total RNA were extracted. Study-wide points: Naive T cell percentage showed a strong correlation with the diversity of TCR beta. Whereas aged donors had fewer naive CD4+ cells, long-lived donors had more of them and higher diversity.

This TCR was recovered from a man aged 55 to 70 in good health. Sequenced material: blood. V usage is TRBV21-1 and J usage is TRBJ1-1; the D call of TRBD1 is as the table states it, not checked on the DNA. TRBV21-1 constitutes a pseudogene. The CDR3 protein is CASRTDRQNTEAFF. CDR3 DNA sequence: TGTGCCAGCAGGACAGACAGACAGAACACTGAAGCTTTCTTT.